The 16 T cell receptor beta chains listed next were all sequenced from one sample in a study of T cell clones after liver transplantation. Sequencing was performed with immunoSEQ multiplex PCR; in TCRdb, only in-frame clones are kept and a portion is missing. The sample has around 80,000 clones; about 82% are singletons. Here the sequenced sample was CD4+ T cells from blood, taken 46 months after liver transplant. The receptors stem from a human patient who received a liver transplant. Some T cells may possibly be graft donor cells.

The chain couples TRBV4-3 to TRBJ2-6; D is undetermined. Trimming removed 0 bases at V and 2 bases at J, with 5 bases between. CDR1 LGHNA and CDR2 YSLEER come from the germline V gene. The CDR3 spans 15 residues. The CDR3 reads CASSQEGPGANVLTF. The CDR3 DNA reads TGCGCCAGCAGCCAAGAAGGACCTGGGGCCAACGTCCTGACTTTC.

The chain recombines TRBV7-9 with TRBJ2-1, with unresolved D. V gave up 6 bases and J gave up 6 bases, with 9 bases separating them. CDR1 is SEHNR, CDR2 FQNEAQ, per germline (reference sequence). The CDR3 runs 12 residues. The DNA for the CDR3 is TGTGCCAGCAGTCTGACACGCAATGAGCAGTTCTTC. It codes for CASSLTRNEQFF.

This chain connects TRBV4-3 to TRBJ2-7; no clear D gene. This CDR3 has 14 amino acids. Per germline, CDR1 LGHNA and CDR2 YSLEER. Trimming pared 4 bases from V and 4 bases from J, leaving 14 bases between. This chain's CDR3 is CASSPRPQRYEQYF. DNA for the CDR3: TGCGCCAGCAGCCCTCGGCCACAGCGATACGAGCAGTACTTC.

A single count supports this clone. The chain carries TRBV30 and TRBJ2-2; D call uncertain. The CDR3 totals 12 residues. Germline-derived CDR1 and CDR2 are GTSNPN and SVGIG (reference sequence). V dropped 5 bases and J dropped 2 bases, with 6 bases sitting between them. Here the CDR3 reads CAWSGNTGELFF. The CDR3 bases are TGTGCCTGGTCCGGAAACACCGGGGAGCTGTTTTTT.

This clone was detected only once. The genes are TRBV28 and TRBJ1-4, with TRBD1 identical over 8 bases. This CDR3 has 16 residues. Losses at the gene ends were 6 bases for V and 0 bases for J; bases not matched to a gene: 6. CDR1 is MDHEN and CDR2 is SYDVKM in the germline V gene. CDR3 protein: CASSLPQGATNEKLFF. The CDR3 nucleotides read TGTGCCAGCAGCTTACCACAGGGGGCAACTAATGAAAAACTGTTTTTT.

The chain carries TRBV11-2 and TRBJ2-2; no reliable D call. V was cut by 6 bases and J by 9 bases, with 11 bases left in between. The germline V gene has CDR1 SGHAT and CDR2 FQNNGV. The CDR3 sequence is 12 residues long. Written as DNA, the CDR3 is TGTGCCAGCAGAAAGGGTGGATGGGAGCTGTTTTTT. The encoded protein is CASRKGGWELFF. Based on the CDR3 plus reference TRBV11-2 and TRBJ2-2, the full variable domain is EAGVAQSPRYKIIEKRQSVAFWCNPISGHATLYWYQQILGQGPKLLIQFQNNGVVDDSQLPKDRFSAERLKGVDSTLKIQPAKLEDSAVYLCASRKGGWELFFGEGSRLTVL.

This chain uses TRBV30 with TRBJ2-1, with 8 bases that match TRBD2. The CDR3 is 14 residues long. Trimming took 6 bases from V and 4 from J; bases not matched to a gene: 8. The germline gives CDR1 GTSNPN, CDR2 SVGIG (reference sequence). CDR3 sequence (DNA): TGTGCCTGTGACAGCGGGAGCACGTACAATGAGCAGTTCTTC. Amino acids: CACDSGSTYNEQFF.

This rearrangement joins TRBV19 to TRBJ2-5; 10 positions match TRBD1. V shed 4 bases and J 2 bases; nucleotides not matched to a gene: 10. In germline, CDR1 is LNHDA, CDR2 SQIVND (reference sequence). This CDR3 is 17 amino acids long. DNA for the CDR3: TGTGCCAGTAGTACGAGGGACAGGGGATATATTCAAGAGACCCAGTACTTC. Amino acid sequence: CASSTRDRGYIQETQYF. Variable domain in full (rest from reference TRBV19 and TRBJ2-5): DGGITQSPKYLFRKEGQNVTLSCEQNLNHDAMYWYRQDPGQGLRLIYYSQIVNDFQKGDIAEGYSVSREKKESFPLTVTSAQKNPTAFYLCASSTRDRGYIQETQYFGPGTRLLVL.

This chain uses TRBV27 with TRBJ2-7; possible D gene TRBD1, 5 bases. The V gene lost 5 bases and the J gene lost 1 base, with 12 bases spanning the gap. CDR3 length: 14 amino acids. Germline lookup yields CDR1 MNHEY and CDR2 SMNVEV (reference sequence). This CDR3 is CASSPWPGSYEQYF. The CDR3 DNA reads TGTGCCAGCAGTCCCTGGCCAGGGTCCTACGAGCAGTACTTC.

CDR3 sequence: CASIPAFGKSRNTGELFF. The CDR3 nucleotides read TGTGCCAGCATCCCCGCCTTTGGTAAGTCACGAAACACCGGGGAGCTGTTTTTT. The rearrangement joins TRBV7-4 to TRBJ2-2, with D unresolved. Germline values: CDR1 SGHVT, CDR2 SQSDAQ. V lost 7 bases, J lost 2 bases, and 23 bases lay in between. CDR3 length equals 18 residues.

This sequence joins TRBV28 and TRBJ1-1; D possibly corresponds to TRBD1 (5 bases). The CDR3 length is 15 residues. The germline V gene encodes CDR1 MDHEN and CDR2 SYDVKM. With 2 bases removed from V and 3 bases from J, the gap between germline ends came to 13 bases. CDR3 bases: TGTGCCAGCAGTTTACCTTCCGCGGGACACACTGAAGCTTTCTTT. Amino acids: CASSLPSAGHTEAFF.

The sample holds a few counts of this clone. The chain joins TRBV28 to TRBJ2-2; D may be TRBD1 (5 bases). The CDR3 runs 17 residues. Germline CDR1 and CDR2: MDHEN and SYDVKM. With 6 bases removed from V and 3 bases from J, the gap between germline ends came to 20 bases. Here the CDR3 reads CASSPVGRRQHTGELFF. DNA of the CDR3: TGTGCCAGCAGCCCCGTTGGCCGGCGACAGCACACCGGGGAGCTGTTTTTT.

V gene TRBV11-2 combines with J gene TRBJ2-7, with D possibly matching TRBD2 (6 bases). The germline gives CDR1 SGHAT, CDR2 FQNNGV. The CDR3 is 14 residues long. Trimming stripped 5 bases from V and 12 bases from J, with 23 bases between. The CDR3 DNA sequence: TGTGCCAGCAGCGGGAAAGCGGGCCCCCTTGGTTGGTACTTC. Its protein product is CASSGKAGPLGWYF.

The chain combines TRBV2 with TRBJ1-1, with 9 bases lining up with TRBD1. This CDR3 contains 16 residues. Germline V gives CDR1 SNHLY, CDR2 FYNNEI. The ends lost 2 bases at V and 5 bases at J; junction bases unmatched: 9. The CDR3 nucleotides are TGTGCCAGCAGTGAAAATTTCGGGACAGGGAAAACTGAAGCTTTCTTT. Protein sequence: CASSENFGTGKTEAFF.

The V and J genes are TRBV28 and TRBJ2-1; D is perhaps TRBD2 (6 bases). Trimming pared 2 bases from V and 6 bases from J, leaving 14 bases between. This CDR3 has 15 amino acids. From germline, CDR1 is MDHEN and CDR2 SYDVKM. The CDR3 loop reads CASSLAGGTRNEQFF. CDR3 nucleotides: TGTGCCAGCAGTTTAGCTGGCGGGACTCGCAATGAGCAGTTCTTC.

The CDR3 DNA is TGTGCCAGCAGTTTAAAAGGGGGCAACTATGGCTACACCTTC. Encoded protein: CASSLKGGNYGYTF. The rearrangement uses TRBV27 and TRBJ1-2, with 7 bases fitting TRBD1. CDR1 is MNHEY and CDR2 is SMNVEV in the germline V gene (reference sequence). This CDR3 spans 14 amino acids. Trimming took 2 bases from V and 2 from J; bases not matched to a gene: 2.